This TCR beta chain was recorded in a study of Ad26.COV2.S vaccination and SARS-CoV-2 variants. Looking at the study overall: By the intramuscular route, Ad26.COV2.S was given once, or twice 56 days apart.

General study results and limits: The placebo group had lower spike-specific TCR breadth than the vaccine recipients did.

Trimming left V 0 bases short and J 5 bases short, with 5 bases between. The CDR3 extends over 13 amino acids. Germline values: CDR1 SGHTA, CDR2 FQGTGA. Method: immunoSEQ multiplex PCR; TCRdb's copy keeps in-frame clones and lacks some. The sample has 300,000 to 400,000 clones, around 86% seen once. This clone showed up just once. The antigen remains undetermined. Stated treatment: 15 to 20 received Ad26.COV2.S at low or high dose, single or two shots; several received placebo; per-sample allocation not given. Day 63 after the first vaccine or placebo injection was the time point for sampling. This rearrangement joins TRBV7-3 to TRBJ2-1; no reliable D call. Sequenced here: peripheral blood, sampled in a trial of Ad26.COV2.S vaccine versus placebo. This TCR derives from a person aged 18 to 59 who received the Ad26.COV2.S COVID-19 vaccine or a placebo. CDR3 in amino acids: CASSLTSDNEQFF. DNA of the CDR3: TGTGCCAGCAGCTTAACCTCGGACAATGAGCAGTTCTTC.